These 29 T cell receptor beta chains came from one sample sequenced in a study of OX40 agonist ivuxolimab in advanced cancers. Libraries were built with the immunoSEQ multiplex PCR assay. Here the immuneACCESS table is served through TCRdb, limited to in-frame sequences with V and J called. Missing clones are a known gap in these copies; in checked studies unresolved V genes cover under half, and the rest lacks a known reason. Present in this sample are 70,000 to 95,000 clones, about 91% of which were seen just once. The ten largest make up roughly 0.5% of the sample. Specimen: CD4+ or CD8+ T cells sorted from blood, collected in a trial of the OX40 agonist ivuxolimab. Receptors originate from an adult with an advanced solid tumor such as melanoma, head and neck, liver or kidney cancer.

This chain connects TRBV10-3 to TRBJ2-1; a possible D gene is TRBD2 (6 bases). Trimming stripped 4 bases from V and 8 bases from J, with 18 bases between. The germline V gene has CDR1 ENHRY and CDR2 SYGVKD. This CDR3 is 15 amino acids long. Written as DNA, the CDR3 is TGTGCCATCAGTGTAGGTCTAGCGATTCCGGATGAGCAGTTCTTC. This encodes CAISVGLAIPDEQFF.

The V call is TRBV14, the J call TRBJ1-2, with D hard to call. The V end lost 4 bases, the J end lost 8 bases, and 14 bases lay between the germline ends. Germline V gene data show CDR1 as SGHDN and CDR2 as FVKESK. The CDR3 is 13 residues long. The CDR3: CASSPGSRVGYTF. The DNA of the CDR3 is TGTGCCAGCAGCCCCGGATCTCGAGTCGGCTACACCTTC.

The CDR3 nucleotides are TGTGCTAGTGGTTTGGAGGGGAATAGGTTCAATGAGCAGTTCTTC. Translation gives CASGLEGNRFNEQFF. The J gene is TRBJ2-1, the V gene TRBV12-5; D is perhaps TRBD1 (5 bases). This CDR3 comprises 15 residues. The V end lost 1 base, the J end lost 6 bases, and 13 bases lay between the germline ends. The V gene's germline CDR1 is LGHNT and CDR2 FRNRAP.

The V call is TRBV30, the J call TRBJ2-3, with a tentative D call TRBD1 (6 bases). V lost 3 bases to trimming and J lost 2 bases, with 18 bases between them. Germline V gene sequence: CDR1 GTSNPN, CDR2 SVGIG (reference sequence). The CDR3 contains 16 residues. The CDR3 reads CAWSRPQGLATDTQYF. CDR3 nucleotide sequence: TGTGCCTGGAGCCGCCCGCAGGGGTTGGCCACAGATACGCAGTATTTT.

The rearrangement uses TRBV11-3 and TRBJ2-5; the D gene could be TRBD1 or TRBD2 (5 bases each). Trimming cost V 5 bases and J 5 bases, with 12 bases left between them. The CDR3 is 13 amino acids. The germline V gene encodes CDR1 SGHNT and CDR2 YENEEA. In DNA form, the CDR3 reads TGTGCCAGCAGCCTATCGTGGGGGGAGACCCAGTACTTC. Translated, it gives CASSLSWGETQYF.

The chain employs TRBV7-2 and TRBJ1-6; unclear D gene. The CDR3 is made up of 15 amino acids. CDR1 is SGHTA, CDR2 FQGNSA, per germline. Trimming took 3 bases from V and 7 from J, leaving 13 bases between them. The CDR3 bases are TGTGCCAGCAGCTTGGACCGCCCTGGGAATTCACCCCTCCACTTT. This translates into CASSLDRPGNSPLHF.

The gene calls are TRBV29-1 and TRBJ2-5; D is unresolved. The V end lost 6 bases, the J end lost 1 base, and 6 bases lay between the germline ends. From germline, CDR1 is SQVTM and CDR2 ANQGSEA. The CDR3 has 11 residues. CDR3 bases: TGCAGCGTCGACGGCCAAGAGACCCAGTACTTC. As protein: CSVDGQETQYF.

The chain has TRBV30 and TRBJ2-5, with D perhaps TRBD1 or TRBD2 (6 bases each). CDR3 size: 14 residues. V was clipped by 3 bases and J by 5 bases, with 16 bases between them. Germline V gene data show CDR1 as GTSNPN and CDR2 as SVGIG (reference sequence). The DNA of the CDR3 is TGTGCCTGGAGCGAGGGGGGTTATCAGGAGACCCAGTACTTC. It is translated as CAWSEGGYQETQYF.

The chain employs TRBV19 and TRBJ1-5; TRBD1 might be the D (6 bases). This CDR3 comprises 15 residues. The germline V gene has CDR1 LNHDA and CDR2 SQIVND (reference sequence). Trimming shortened V by 6 bases and J by 4 bases, and 16 bases separated the two germline ends. The chain's CDR3 is CASSFPGGRNQPQHF. In DNA form, the CDR3 reads TGTGCCAGTAGCTTCCCCGGGGGGCGTAATCAGCCCCAGCATTTT.

V usage is TRBV29-1 and J usage is TRBJ2-1, with TRBD2 identical over 7 bases. Germline-derived CDR1 and CDR2 are SQVTM and ANQGSEA. Trimming cost V 6 bases and J 5 bases; bases outside gene matches: 10. This CDR3 is 14 amino acids long. CDR3 region: CSVSRREGDNEQFF. The CDR3 DNA sequence: TGCAGCGTCTCCCGGAGGGAGGGTGACAATGAGCAGTTCTTC.

This chain uses TRBV5-1 with TRBJ2-5, with D possibly called TRBD1 or TRBD2 (7 bases each). Between the trimmed V and J ends, which lost 4 bases and 5 bases, there was a span of 9 bases. The V gene's germline CDR1 is SGHRS and CDR2 YFSETQ. The CDR3 is made up of 12 amino acids. CDR3: CASSQGGETQYF. CDR3 DNA sequence: TGCGCCAGCAGCCAGGGGGGGGAGACCCAGTACTTC. The variable domain in full, completed from reference TRBV5-1 and TRBJ2-5, reads KAGVTQTPRYLIKTRGQQVTLSCSPISGHRSVSWYQQTPGQGLQFLFEYFSETQRNKGNFPGRFSGRQFSNSRSEMNVSTLELGDSALYLCASSQGGETQYFGPGTRLLVL.

The chain combines TRBV27 with TRBJ1-6, with 8 nucleotides matching TRBD1. CDR3 length equals 14 residues. Germline CDR1 is MNHEY and CDR2 is SMNVEV (reference sequence). V lost 6 bases and J lost 7; bases outside the gene matches: 5. In DNA, the CDR3 is TGTGCCAGCAGGCGCACAGGGGGAAATTCACCCCTCCACTTT. Protein product: CASRRTGGNSPLHF.

This chain joins TRBV5-4 and TRBJ1-6; D may be TRBD1 (6 bases). CDR3 length equals 15 residues. With 2 bases removed from V and 7 bases from J, the gap between germline ends came to 13 bases. Per the germline V gene, CDR1 is SGHNT and CDR2 is YYREEE (reference sequence). The CDR3 reads CASSFNRRGNSPLHF. The CDR3 DNA sequence: TGTGCCAGCAGCTTCAACAGGAGGGGGAATTCACCCCTCCACTTT.

The rearrangement joins TRBV10-2 to TRBJ2-2; weak D call: TRBD2 (6 bases). Germline V gene lookup returns CDR1 WSHSY and CDR2 SAAADI. V lost 8 bases to trimming and J lost 5 bases, with 6 bases between them. This CDR3 has 11 amino acids. CDR3 bases: TGCGCCAGCCGGGGGACCGGGGAGCTGTTTTTT. This translates into CASRGTGELFF.

The chain is built from TRBV6-5 and TRBJ1-4, with D hard to call. V shed 6 bases and J shed 8 bases, with 13 bases lying between them. The CDR3 loop spans 13 amino acids. Germline CDR1 reads MNHEY; CDR2 reads SVGAGI. The DNA of the CDR3 is TGTGCCAGCAGGGGATCGGTTGAGGAAAAACTGTTTTTT. This sequence encodes CASRGSVEEKLFF.

The genes are TRBV30 and TRBJ2-3; the D gene is possibly TRBD1 (5 bases). CDR1 and CDR2 (germline): GTSNPN, SVGIG (reference sequence). Deletions cut 2 bases from V and 4 bases from J, with 7 bases between. CDR3 size: 12 residues. The CDR3 DNA sequence: TGTGCCTGGAGTTTAGGGGCAGATACGCAGTATTTT. Translating it yields CAWSLGADTQYF.

The genes are TRBV25-1 and TRBJ1-2; tentative D call: TRBD1 (5 bases). This CDR3 contains 14 residues. Germline values: CDR1 MGHDK, CDR2 SYGVNS. The germline V and J ends were trimmed by 2 bases and 7 bases, with 14 bases remaining between them. The CDR3 region has the DNA TGTGCCAGCAGTGAAGGATGGGGGACGGGTGGCTACACCTTC. This translates into CASSEGWGTGGYTF.

Note on this clone: An end of the junction does not agree with germline; a read error may underlie this. Other DNA sequences in this sample translate to the same CDR3. This chain links TRBV7-7 with TRBJ1-1; D gene unclear. CDR3 size: 13 residues. Per germline, CDR1 SSHAT and CDR2 FNYEAQ (reference sequence). This chain's CDR3 is CASSLDRNTEAFF. The DNA of the CDR3 is TGTGCTAGCAGCCTAGATCGGAACACTGAAGCTTTCTTT.

The chain combines TRBV6-1 with TRBJ2-2; unclear D gene. The V gene's germline CDR1 is MNHNS and CDR2 SASEGT. The CDR3 has 14 amino acids. Trimming removed 6 bases from V and 0 bases from J, with 8 bases in between. CDR3 in amino acids: CASRTDTNTGELFF. For the CDR3, the DNA is TGTGCCAGCAGGACCGACACGAACACCGGGGAGCTGTTTTTT.

In this sample, this clone turned up once. Within the sample, other DNA sequences also encode this same CDR3. V is TRBV19 and J is TRBJ2-5, with D maybe TRBD2 (5 bases). The CDR3 sequence is 12 residues long. V shed 6 bases and J shed 4 bases, with 9 bases lying between them. Germline assignment: CDR1 LNHDA and CDR2 SQIVND (reference sequence). CDR3 residues: CASRGGRETQYF. Here the CDR3 DNA reads TGTGCCAGTAGAGGAGGACGAGAGACCCAGTACTTC.

The chain links TRBV2 to TRBJ1-5, with D tentatively TRBD1 (5 bases). This CDR3 spans 15 amino acids. V lost 2 bases to trimming and J lost 3 bases, with 11 bases between them. The germline gives CDR1 SNHLY, CDR2 FYNNEI. DNA for the CDR3: TGTGCCAGCAGTGAATCCCCAGGGTTCAATCAGCCCCAGCATTTT. Amino acid sequence: CASSESPGFNQPQHF.

This clone has only one observation. The chain joins TRBV27 to TRBJ2-7; D may correspond to TRBD1 or TRBD2 (5 bases each). Germline CDR1 MNHEY, CDR2 SMNVEV (reference sequence). Trimming took 2 bases from V and 0 from J, leaving 8 bases between them. This CDR3 is built from 14 residues. CDR3 sequence (DNA): TGTGCCAGCAGTTTACACGGGGCCTCCTACGAGCAGTACTTC. Translation: CASSLHGASYEQYF.

CDR3 nucleotides: TGTGCCAGCACCCAGAAACTAGTCGGACAGGTTGGTGACACCTTC. Translating it yields CASTQKLVGQVGDTF. The rearrangement joins TRBV6-6 to TRBJ1-2, with 7 positions matching TRBD1. V trimming: 7 bases; J trimming: 12 bases; junction bases outside the gene matches: 20. The length of the CDR3 is 15 residues. Germline CDR1 reads MNHNY; CDR2 reads SVGAGI (reference sequence).

The chain has TRBV5-1 and TRBJ1-2; 7 bases match TRBD1. CDR1 is SGHRS, CDR2 YFSETQ, per germline. There are 13 residues in the CDR3. Unmatched junction bases numbered 4, after V lost 4 bases and J lost 4 bases. The CDR3 loop is CASSPGQTYGYTF. DNA of the CDR3: TGCGCCAGCAGCCCGGGACAGACCTATGGCTACACCTTC.

CDR3 protein: CASSPKVAGGHEQFF. The CDR3 DNA follows: TGTGCCAGCTCACCCAAGGTAGCGGGGGGCCATGAGCAGTTCTTC. This rearrangement joins TRBV18 to TRBJ2-1; 10 nucleotides match TRBD2. This CDR3 is built from 15 residues. Unmatched junction bases numbered 7, after V lost 3 bases and J lost 8 bases. Looked up from germline, CDR1 is KGHSH and CDR2 is LQKENI.

This chain links TRBV13 with TRBJ2-3; D ambiguous. The CDR3 covers 15 residues. Germline V gene lookup returns CDR1 PRHDT and CDR2 FYEKMQ (reference sequence). Trimming shortened V by 1 base and J by 2 bases, and 10 bases separated the two germline ends. For the CDR3, the DNA is TGTGCCAGCAGCTTAGACCGGTCCATCACAGATACGCAGTATTTT. This codes for CASSLDRSITDTQYF.

The rearrangement joins TRBV15 to TRBJ2-3; D is possibly TRBD1 (5 bases). With 4 bases removed from V and 5 bases from J, the gap between germline ends came to 10 bases. CDR1 LNHNV and CDR2 YYDKDF come from the germline V gene (reference sequence). The CDR3 has 13 residues. The CDR3 bases are TGTGCCACCAGCAATAACCAGGGAGATACGCAGTATTTT. Protein sequence: CATSNNQGDTQYF.

This chain links TRBV5-6 with TRBJ1-2; 9 bases fit TRBD1. Germline loops: CDR1 SGHDT, CDR2 YYEEEE. The V and J ends lost 3 bases and 4 bases, in that order; junction bases with no gene match: 4. The CDR3 loop spans 14 amino acids. The CDR3 loop is CASSWTGESYGYTF. CDR3 sequence (DNA): TGTGCCAGCAGCTGGACAGGGGAGAGCTATGGCTACACCTTC.

This chain joins TRBV13 and TRBJ2-5, with TRBD2 identical over 14 bases. The length of the CDR3 is 15 residues. The V and J ends lost 5 bases and 4 bases, in that order; junction bases with no gene match: 3. Germline V gene lookup returns CDR1 PRHDT and CDR2 FYEKMQ (reference sequence). The CDR3 DNA is TGTGCCAGCAGCATCGGACTAGCGGGAGGAGAGACCCAGTACTTC. Amino acid sequence: CASSIGLAGGETQYF.